This paragraph covers one TCR beta chain sequence. The data belong to a study of blood T cell repertoires in COVID-19. The germline CDR1 and CDR2 sequences are MNHEY and SMNVEV (reference sequence). The CDR3 contains 17 residues. J gave up 4 bases and V 2 bases, and 11 bases lay outside the gene matches. Some clones are missing from TCRdb's copy, which holds only in-frame ones; the method was immunoSEQ multiplex PCR. The table includes 180,000 or so clones, 82% detected once. The sequencing sample was made of PBMCs or T cells enriched from blood (not recorded which). The chain carries TRBV27 and TRBJ1-1; 9 nucleotides line up with TRBD1. This clonotype originated in a man aged 45-60 years who had recovered from COVID-19. CDR3 loop: CASSLVGQGGPGTEAFF. Written as DNA, the CDR3 is TGTGCCAGCAGTTTAGTGGGACAGGGCGGTCCTGGCACTGAAGCTTTCTTT.